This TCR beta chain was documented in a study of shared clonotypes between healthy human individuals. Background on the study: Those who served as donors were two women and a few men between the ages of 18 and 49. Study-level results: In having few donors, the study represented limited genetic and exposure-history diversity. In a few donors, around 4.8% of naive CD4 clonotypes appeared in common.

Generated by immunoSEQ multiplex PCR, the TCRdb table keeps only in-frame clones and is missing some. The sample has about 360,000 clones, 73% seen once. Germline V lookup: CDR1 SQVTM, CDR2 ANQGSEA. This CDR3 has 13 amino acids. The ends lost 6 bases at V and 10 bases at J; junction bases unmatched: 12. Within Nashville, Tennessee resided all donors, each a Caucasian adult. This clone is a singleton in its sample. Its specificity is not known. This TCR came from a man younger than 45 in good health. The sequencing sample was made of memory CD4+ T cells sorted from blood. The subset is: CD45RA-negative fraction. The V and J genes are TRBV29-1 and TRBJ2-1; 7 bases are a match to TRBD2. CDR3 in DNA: TGCAGCGTCTGGCGTCATCTTAGCGGGGAGCAGTTCTTC. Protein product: CSVWRHLSGEQFF.